One sample yielded the 16 T cell receptor beta chains listed below, sequenced in a study of beta chain features in type 1 diabetes. The study reverse transcribed the entire isolated RNA, so it sequenced expressed TCRB transcripts. The table came from immunoSEQ multiplex PCR; TCRdb's copy has only in-frame clones and leaves some out. The repertoire has 15,000 to 19,000 clones, approximately 47% of them found once; the top ten carry roughly 0.56%. The source material was stem cell memory CD4+ T cells from blood. The receptors originated from a woman in her 40s in good health.

A few counts support this clone. Relative to the germline gene, one junction end is altered; a read error may explain this. The chain joins TRBV7-7 to TRBJ2-5; TRBD2 agrees at 11 bases. This CDR3 contains 16 residues. CDR1 is SSHAT and CDR2 is FNYEAQ in the germline V gene (reference sequence). CDR3 region: CASSFGLAGGQETQYF. CDR3 bases: TGTGCTAGCAGCTTCGGGCTAGCGGGGGGACAAGAGACCCAGTACTTC.

This clone was counted between two and nine times. The J gene is TRBJ2-2, the V gene TRBV19; the D gene is possibly TRBD1 (6 bases). V lost 6 bases and J lost 6, with 11 bases in between. The germline V gene has CDR1 LNHDA and CDR2 SQIVND (reference sequence). This CDR3 spans 13 amino acids. CDR3: CASSADRSGELFF. The CDR3 DNA sequence: TGTGCCAGTAGCGCCGACAGGTCCGGGGAGCTGTTTTTT.

This clone came up a few times. Here the CDR3 DNA reads TGCAGCGTTGCCGACAGGGGGAACTATGGCTACACCTTC. It yields the protein CSVADRGNYGYTF. This chain uses TRBV29-1 with TRBJ1-2; 9 bases fit TRBD1. The germline V gene encodes CDR1 SQVTM and CDR2 ANQGSEA. Trimming cost V 4 bases and J 2 bases; bases outside gene matches: 2. The CDR3 consists of 13 residues.

The rearrangement uses TRBV6-5 and TRBJ1-5, with D possibly being TRBD1 (5 bases). Trimming left V 2 bases short and J 6 bases short, with 11 bases between. The CDR3 extends over 14 amino acids. Per germline, CDR1 MNHEY and CDR2 SVGAGI. CDR3: CASSYGGVGQPQHF. For the CDR3, the DNA is TGTGCCAGCAGTTACGGGGGGGTAGGTCAGCCCCAGCATTTT.

The CDR3 sequence is CASSPRGDWTGELFF. In DNA form, the CDR3 reads TGTGCCAGCAGCCCCCGCGGGGATTGGACCGGGGAGCTGTTTTTT. V and J are TRBV7-8 and TRBJ2-2, with D possibly TRBD2 on 6 matching bases. V dropped 5 bases and J dropped 5 bases, with 15 bases sitting between them. The length of the CDR3 is 15 residues. In germline, CDR1 is SGHVS, CDR2 FQNEAQ.

This clone showed up just a few times. The chain employs TRBV11-2 and TRBJ2-5, with a tentative D call TRBD2 (5 bases). The CDR3 runs to 14 residues. Germline CDR1 reads SGHAT; CDR2 reads FQNNGV. Trimming removed 8 bases from V and 5 bases from J, with 18 bases in between. The CDR3 DNA sequence: TGTGCCAGCGGAAAGCGGACCTCCGGGGAGACCCAGTACTTC. This translates into CASGKRTSGETQYF.

This clone came up a few times. The chain's CDR3 is CASSPRQGRNTIYF. The CDR3 DNA follows: TGTGCCAGCAGCCCGAGACAGGGTAGAAACACCATATATTTT. V and J are TRBV7-2 and TRBJ1-3; 7 bases map to TRBD1. J lost 5 bases, V lost 5 bases, and 6 bases had no gene match. This CDR3 is built from 14 residues. CDR1 SGHTA and CDR2 FQGNSA come from the germline V gene. Full variable domain (rest looked up from reference TRBV7-2 and TRBJ1-3): GAGVSQSPSNKVTEKGKDVELRCDPISGHTALYWYRQSLGQGLEFLIYFQGNSAPDKSGLPSDRFSAERTGGSVSTLTIQRTQQEDSAVYLCASSPRQGRNTIYFGEGSWLTVV.

This chain joins TRBV18 and TRBJ1-5, with 12 positions matching TRBD1. This CDR3 spans 19 amino acids. CDR1 is KGHSH, CDR2 LQKENI, per germline. Trimming took 3 bases from V and 2 from J; bases not matched to a gene: 11. The CDR3 DNA reads TGTGCCAGCTCACCCAGTCCCGGGACAGGGGGCGAGGGCAATCAGCCCCAGCATTTT. Translation gives CASSPSPGTGGEGNQPQHF.

This chain joins TRBV25-1 and TRBJ1-6; D unclear. V dropped 4 bases and J dropped 5 bases, with 12 bases sitting between them. CDR1 and CDR2 (germline): MGHDK, SYGVNS. The CDR3 totals 15 residues. The chain's CDR3 is CASSGYRGHNSPLHF. The CDR3 bases are TGTGCCAGCAGTGGCTACCGGGGTCATAATTCACCCCTCCACTTT.

The sample holds a few counts of this clone. Written as DNA, the CDR3 is TGCGCCAGCAGCCTGGACCGTGCGTCGACAGATGAGCAGTTCTTC. Translating it yields CASSLDRASTDEQFF. This chain uses TRBV5-1 with TRBJ2-1; perhaps TRBD1 as D (5 bases). This CDR3 contains 15 residues. Germline CDR1 and CDR2: SGHRS and YFSETQ. Trimming cost V 4 bases and J 8 bases, with 19 bases left between them.

This clone was found a few times. This chain connects TRBV10-3 to TRBJ2-7, with 7 bases matching TRBD2. CDR3 size: 15 residues. J gave up 1 base and V 7 bases, and 10 bases lay outside the gene matches. Looked up from germline, CDR1 is ENHRY and CDR2 is SYGVKD. The CDR3: CAITTSNGGSYEQYF. DNA for the CDR3: TGTGCCATCACCACATCAAACGGGGGGTCCTACGAGCAGTACTTC.

This rearrangement joins TRBV19 to TRBJ2-2; D possibly corresponds to TRBD1 (6 bases). CDR1 and CDR2 (germline): LNHDA, SQIVND (reference sequence). This CDR3 comprises 13 residues. The germline V and J ends were trimmed by 10 bases and 1 base, with 10 bases remaining between them. The CDR3: CATLTGNTGELFF. CDR3 DNA: TGTGCCACCCTGACAGGGAACACCGGGGAGCTGTTTTTT.

CDR3 nucleotide sequence: TGTGCCACCAGCAGCGACAGGACTAACACCGGGGAGCTGTTTTTT. The encoded protein is CATSSDRTNTGELFF. The chain joins TRBV15 to TRBJ2-2; perhaps TRBD1 as D (6 bases). V was trimmed by 3 bases and J by 2 bases, leaving 10 bases between them. CDR1 is LNHNV and CDR2 is YYDKDF in the germline V gene (reference sequence). The CDR3 runs to 15 residues.

A word on this clone: The CDR3 ends on some other residue instead of the conserved phenylalanine or tryptophan, so this is likely a read error. The chain is built from TRBV10-1 and TRBJ1-2; D is ambiguous. This CDR3 region has 13 residues. Deletions cut 3 bases from V and 4 bases from J, with 9 bases between. Germline V gene lookup returns CDR1 WNHNN and CDR2 SYGVQD (reference sequence). The CDR3 region has the DNA TGCGCCAGCAGTGAACAGACCTCCTATGGCTACACCCTC. Protein: CASSEQTSYGYTL.

The chain uses TRBV6-5 and TRBJ1-5, with TRBD1 identical over 7 bases. The CDR3 has 15 residues. Germline trimming cut 5 bases from V and 1 base from J; bases unmatched to any gene: 5. Germline CDR1 is MNHEY and CDR2 is SVGAGI. The CDR3 nucleotides read TGTGCCAGCAGTCTACAGGGGAAGAGCAATCAGCCCCAGCATTTT. Translation gives CASSLQGKSNQPQHF.

CDR3 sequence reads: CASSPRPTLTANYGYTF. Written as DNA, the CDR3 is TGTGCCAGCAGTCCCCGCCCGACATTGACAGCTAACTATGGCTACACCTTC. The chain couples TRBV27 to TRBJ1-2; weak D call: TRBD1 (5 bases). Germline V gene data show CDR1 as MNHEY and CDR2 as SMNVEV (reference sequence). V was pared by 5 bases and J by 0 bases, with 19 bases between. CDR3 size: 17 residues.